This T cell receptor beta chain came from a study of T cells in Graves' hyperthyroidism and ophthalmopathy (dated by TCRdb to about 2019). Study-wide context: Peripheral blood was sampled at the time of initial diagnosis, prior to any treatment. Prospective prediction of ophthalmopathy was tested in an independent validation cohort consisting of fewer than 20 hyperthyroidism patients and over 15 patients who later progressed to ophthalmopathy. The 75 to 100 discovery patients were randomly split 7:3 into training and test sets. To identify TCR V-J signatures that set the groups apart, the researchers used a discovery cohort of 90 to 100 patients, made up of 43 with Graves' ophthalmopathy and some 55 with stable Graves' hyperthyroidism. After sampling, hyperthyroidism patients received methimazole starting at 30 mg daily, and ophthalmopathy patients received high-dose intravenous methylprednisolone. The study also compared thyroid tissue and blood T-cell repertoires from more than five Graves' hyperthyroidism patients. The paper describes TCR Vbeta CDR3 sequencing of roughly 130 peripheral blood samples, made up of roughly 45 ophthalmopathy patients, more than 70 hyperthyroidism patients and 17 progressor patients.

Stable Graves' hyperthyroidism was defined as the absence of progression to ophthalmopathy over 18 months of follow-up. Hyperthyroidism patients were aged 18 to 65 years and newly diagnosed, with disease duration of less than 2 months. Exclusion was applied to patients with uncontrolled infections, other autoimmune diseases, pregnancy or lactation. Diagnoses relied on clinical symptoms, serum thyroxine and TRAb, thyroid ultrasound and orbital computed tomography. PBMCs were separated from roughly 10 ml of fresh peripheral blood using Ficoll-Paque density gradient centrifugation. Total RNA was extracted using Trizol reagent, and RNA quality was assessed on an Agilent 2100 Bioanalyzer. On the study overall, not on this receptor specifically: Sample size was not statistically predetermined, and blinding of investigators to group allocation was not performed. In validation, the model predicted progression to ophthalmopathy with approximately 71% sensitivity and less than 75% specificity, a median of about 6 months before onset. A model built on a 13 V-J signature distinguished ophthalmopathy from stable hyperthyroidism, reaching 87.88% sensitivity and 81.08% specificity in cross-validation and 80%/75% in testing. Most expanded thyroid clonotypes (frequency above 0.001) were also detected in blood, suggesting blood repertoires may reflect thyroid immune responses.

This clonotype was counted once. Which antigen it targets is not known. Base qualities were left out, and no much larger clone turns up one base away. A single read constitutes weak evidence. Amplification of TCR beta CDR3 regions was carried out from RNA transcripts. The first round of RT-PCR for the TCR CDR3 was performed with the HTBI primer set and the Qiagen OneStep RT-PCR kit. Libraries were constructed in a second round of multiplex PCR, after which size selection and purification were performed. Sequencing of the libraries was done on an Illumina HiSeq2000 using paired-end 100 bp reads. Per the source publication's procedure: SOAPnuke was used to process the raw data, throwing out any read that contained adapters or uncalled bases, had a mean Phred below 15, or lacked an exact constant-primer or identifier match. COPE v1.2.5 was used to merge the high-quality paired reads, and each unique nucleotide sequence was defined as a clonotype. Clonotypes were aligned to IMGT TRBV, TRBD and TRBJ reference segments using MiTCR v1.1. The analysis included only V-J combinations with a frequency above 0.0001, which together covered more than 98% of the repertoires. The TCS score was defined as F50 (clonal expansion) divided by E x V (chaos), with BLOSUM62-based TCRdist calculated between CDR3 peptides within each V-J. Welch's t-statistics and random forest reduced roughly 540 V-J features to under 15, which were used in a naive Bayes classifier (R e1071). The public reads were reprocessed in TCRdb via fastp at Q25 and MiXCR, keeping in-frame beta chains. Rows with a matching CDR3 protein are joined into one entry that keeps the most common DNA and genes. V and J calls and clone size were set by TCRdb, not the authors. The sample table contains roughly 300,000 distinct CDR3 sequences; only one count was recorded for 15% to 20% of them. 45% to 55% of the sample is in the top ten clones.

The clonotype originates from a woman aged 45 to 65 with Graves' hyperthyroidism. The sequencing input was blood.

CDR3 reads: CASSSPEYNEQFF. The sequence in DNA is TGTGCCAGCAGTTCCCCGGAGTACAATGAGCAGTTCTTC. The V gene is TRBV12-3 or TRBV12-4 and the J gene is TRBJ2-1; no D segment can be confidently identified. The junction carries 8 bases between V and J, which are trimmed by 4 bases and 4 bases respectively. Its CDR3 holds 13 amino acids, cysteine through phenylalanine. Only the CDR3 DNA is retained, 39 bases long and in frame from the first base.